The clone carrying this T cell receptor (beta chain) was observed a handful of times. As yet, its antigen is unknown. The CDR3 length is 16 residues. Germline V gene lookup returns CDR1 SGHRS and CDR2 YFSETQ. Germline trimming cut 0 bases from V and 5 bases from J; bases unmatched to any gene: 8. This sample was included in a study of beta chain features in type 1 diabetes. Whole-study results and caveats: The naive, central memory and Treg TCRB repertoires looked more alike in patients than they did in healthy donors. For Type 1 diabetes patients, all four CD4+ subsets carried TCRB CDR3s that were moderately but significantly shorter. For TCRB rearrangement, an influence of HLA type remained unresolved here.

cDNA synthesis used the whole RNA isolate, giving expressed TCRB sequences. Generated by immunoSEQ multiplex PCR, the TCRdb table keeps only in-frame clones and is missing some. The table lists about 700,000 clones, roughly 12% of them singletons. Markers CD45RO/CCR7/CD25/CD127/CD95/CD27 served to sort CD4+ naive, central memory, regulatory and stem cell-like memory cells. Sequencing used naive CD4+ T cells from blood. The receptor comes from a man aged 18 to 30 with type 1 diabetes. V usage is TRBV5-1 and J usage is TRBJ2-5; the match to TRBD1 covers 9 bases. This CDR3 reads CASSLEPQGAGETQYF. The CDR3 DNA follows: TGCGCCAGCAGCTTGGAGCCACAGGGGGCTGGTGAGACCCAGTACTTC.